The subject of this entry is one T cell receptor (beta chain). The antigen remains undetermined. These data originate in a study of siplizumab effects on memory and regulatory T cells. Study-wide results and caveats: Naive T cells looked more diverse than memory cells and looked like major alloresponse contributors.

Assays captured 95,000 to 100,000 TCR templates per sample. Sequenced by immunoSEQ multiplex PCR; TCRdb stores in-frame clones only, minus some. The repertoire holds about 100,000 clones, with 94% as singletons. V dropped 4 bases and J dropped 1 base, with 17 bases sitting between them. The CDR3 has 17 amino acids. The germline V gene has CDR1 MGHRA and CDR2 YSYEKL. This chain connects TRBV4-1 to TRBJ1-5; D is perhaps TRBD1 (6 bases). This sequence was found in a human donor in good health. Specimen: Tregs sorted from blood. CDR3 bases: TGCGCCAGCAGCCTCTATTCCGGGACACAAAGCAATCAGCCCCAGCATTTT. It specifies CASSLYSGTQSNQPQHF.